This T cell receptor beta chain appears in the sequencing data of a study of blood T cell repertoires in COVID-19. Looked up from germline, CDR1 is GTSNPN and CDR2 is SVGIG (reference sequence). The CDR3 runs 13 residues. Trimming shortened V by 0 bases and J by 10 bases, and 13 bases separated the two germline ends. Here immunoSEQ multiplex PCR was the method, and the copy in TCRdb shows in-frame clones only, minus some. Of approximately 72,000 clones listed, just under 90% are singletons. The chain couples TRBV30 to TRBJ2-1; tentative D call: TRBD2 (6 bases). This clonotype originated in a man in his 60s with acute or convalescent COVID-19. Specimen: peripheral blood. The DNA of the CDR3 is TGTGCCTGGAGTGTGCAGGGAGGCGACGAGCAGTTCTTC. As protein: CAWSVQGGDEQFF.